These 27 T cell receptor beta chains came from one sample sequenced in a study of regulatory T cells in long-lasting Graves disease. The sample's time point: newly diagnosed GD, antithyroid drugs for less than 3 months. The TCR library was prepared using RNA isolated from PBMCs. Construction of the TCR beta libraries employed iRepertoire HTBI primers in conjunction with Arm-PCR of CDR3 regions. TCRdb reprocessed the multiplex PCR reads via MiXCR and lists one record per CDR3 protein. The repertoire holds almost 450,000 distinct CDR3 sequences, with about a sixth as singletons. The same sample was also used in a study of T cells in Graves' hyperthyroidism and ophthalmopathy.

The sample in question was peripheral blood mononuclear cells (PBMCs), obtained at new diagnosis, from a patient treated with antithyroid drugs. These receptors came from a woman between 25 and 40 years old with Graves disease.

The chain joins TRBV5-6 to TRBJ1-2, with D tentatively TRBD1 (5 bases). Germline V gives CDR1 SGHDT, CDR2 YYEEEE. Trimming removed 5 bases from V and 8 bases from J, with 25 bases in between. This CDR3 is built from 16 residues. CDR3 sequence: CASSSAGQGFHFGYTF. The CDR3 DNA is TGTGCCAGCAGTTCCGCTGGGCAGGGTTTTCATTTCGGCTACACCTTC.

Many counts were recorded for this clonotype. This chain joins TRBV10-3 and TRBJ2-5; no clear D gene. Germline CDR1 ENHRY, CDR2 SYGVKD. This CDR3 region has 12 residues. Trimming took off 0 bases at V and 5 bases at J, with 4 bases between the two ends. The CDR3, as DNA: TGTGCCATCAGTGAGTCGACCGAGACCCAGTACTTC. The encoded protein is CAISESTETQYF.

This clonotype was counted many times. This chain uses TRBV7-9 with TRBJ1-5, with TRBD1 as a possible D gene (5 bases). This CDR3 has 14 amino acids. Germline V gives CDR1 SEHNR, CDR2 FQNEAQ (reference sequence). Between the trimmed V and J ends, which lost 1 base and 4 bases, there was a span of 8 bases. The CDR3 protein is CASSLGQPNQPQHF. For the CDR3, the DNA is TGTGCCAGCAGCTTAGGACAGCCGAATCAGCCCCAGCATTTT.

This clonotype showed up just a few times. The chain employs TRBV9 and TRBJ2-2, with D perhaps matching TRBD2 (6 bases). The CDR3 is 19 residues long. The V gene's germline CDR1 is SGDLS and CDR2 YYNGEE. Trimming stripped 0 bases from V and 4 bases from J, with 22 bases between. The CDR3 bases are TGTGCCAGCAGCGTAGTAGGAGCCGGGTACGGAGCGGGCACCGGGGAGCTGTTTTTT. Translated, it gives CASSVVGAGYGAGTGELFF. The full variable domain, rest sourced from reference TRBV9 and TRBJ2-2, is DSGVTQTPKHLITATGQRVTLRCSPRSGDLSVYWYQQSLDQGLQFLIQYYNGEERAKGNILERFSAQQFPDLHSELNLSSLELGDSALYFCASSVVGAGYGAGTGELFFGEGSRLTVL.

This clonotype was recorded a few times. The V and J genes are TRBV6-4 and TRBJ1-1, with D possibly matching TRBD1 (5 bases). CDR1 is MRHNA, CDR2 SNTAGT, per germline. The CDR3 totals 16 residues. Between the trimmed V and J ends, which lost 0 bases and 6 bases, there was a span of 17 bases. The CDR3 nucleotides read TGTGCCAGCAGTGACTCGATGGCAGGGCTTATCGCTGAAGCTTTCTTT. It translates to CASSDSMAGLIAEAFF.

This clonotype was counted a few times. The chain couples TRBV28 to TRBJ2-6; no clear D. V was clipped by 3 bases and J by 1 base, with 13 bases between them. Germline CDR1 MDHEN, CDR2 SYDVKM. CDR3 length equals 17 residues. The CDR3 sequence is CASSFLENLSGANVLTF. In DNA, the CDR3 is TGTGCCAGCAGTTTTCTGGAGAACCTATCTGGGGCCAACGTCCTGACTTTC. The whole variable domain, filled in from reference TRBV28 and TRBJ2-6, reads DVKVTQSSRYLVKRTGEKVFLECVQDMDHENMFWYRQDPGLGLRLIYFSYDVKMKEKGDIPEGYSVSREKKERFSLILESASTNQTSMYLCASSFLENLSGANVLTFGAGSRLTVL.

There are many counts of this clonotype. The CDR3 DNA reads as TGCGCCAGCAGCCAAGTGCAGCCTAGCAATCAGCCCCAGCATTTT. Translation: CASSQVQPSNQPQHF. The chain couples TRBV4-1 to TRBJ1-5, with D unclear. Germline CDR1 reads MGHRA; CDR2 reads YSYEKL. Between the trimmed V and J ends, which lost 1 base and 0 bases, there was a span of 7 bases. The CDR3 consists of 15 residues.

The rearrangement links TRBV6-2 or TRBV6-3 to TRBJ2-1; tentatively, D is TRBD1 (5 bases). Per the germline V gene, CDR1 is MNHEY and CDR2 is SVGEGT. Between the trimmed V and J ends, which lost 6 bases and 4 bases, there was a span of 16 bases. This CDR3 region has 15 residues. The CDR3 DNA reads TGTGCCAGCAGACAGGACACGAGACATTACAATGAGCAGTTCTTC. This sequence encodes CASRQDTRHYNEQFF.

The table lists this clonotype with many counts. The J gene is TRBJ1-1, the V gene TRBV28; D gene ambiguous. V lost 6 bases and J 4 bases, leaving 12 bases between the germline ends. CDR3 size: 13 residues. The germline V gene has CDR1 MDHEN and CDR2 SYDVKM. In DNA form, the CDR3 reads TGTGCCAGCAGATGGAGTGCGGGCACTGAAGCTTTCTTT. It codes for CASRWSAGTEAFF.

This clonotype was seen ten or more times. The gene calls are TRBV29-1 and TRBJ2-7; tentatively, D is TRBD1 (6 bases). CDR3 size: 12 residues. The V gene's germline CDR1 is SQVTM and CDR2 ANQGSEA. V was clipped by 3 bases and J by 3 bases, with 9 bases between them. In DNA form, the CDR3 reads TGCAGCGTTGAGGGGACAAGCTACGAGCAGTACTTC. Protein product: CSVEGTSYEQYF.

This clonotype was recorded a few times. J is TRBJ2-1 and V is TRBV27; D is ambiguous. This CDR3 is built from 13 residues. V lost 5 bases and J lost 10, with 15 bases in between. Per the germline V gene, CDR1 is MNHEY and CDR2 is SMNVEV (reference sequence). The CDR3 nucleotides read TGTGCCAGCAGTCTCTCCTTAAATAACGAGCAGTTCTTC. Residues: CASSLSLNNEQFF.

This clonotype was seen at least ten times. The V and J genes are TRBV5-5 and TRBJ2-5, with 11 positions matching TRBD1. The ends lost 4 bases at V and 5 bases at J; junction bases unmatched: 7. The CDR3 has 15 amino acids. Germline V gives CDR1 SGHKS, CDR2 YYEKEE (reference sequence). The DNA of the CDR3 is TGTGCCAGCAGCCCGGGGACAGGGGGTAGTGAGACCCAGTACTTC. Its translation is CASSPGTGGSETQYF.

The gene calls are TRBV5-1 and TRBJ2-3; 11 bases align to TRBD1. Trimming at V came to 5 bases and at J to 4 bases, leaving 6 bases not matched to a gene. Germline CDR1 SGHRS, CDR2 YFSETQ. This CDR3 spans 15 amino acids. The CDR3 sequence is CASSADRGRADTQYF. For the CDR3, the DNA is TGCGCCAGCAGTGCGGACAGGGGGCGTGCAGATACGCAGTATTTT.

This sequence joins TRBV11-2 and TRBJ1-3; weak D call: TRBD1 (5 bases). The CDR3 is made up of 15 amino acids. Trimming stripped 1 base from V and 4 bases from J, with 11 bases between. Germline CDR1 SGHAT, CDR2 FQNNGV. The CDR3 spells CASSLGPGRGNTIYF. The CDR3 DNA reads as TGTGCCAGCAGCTTAGGTCCAGGGCGAGGAAACACCATATATTTT.

This clonotype came up many times. The V call is TRBV15, the J call TRBJ2-7; TRBD2 matches 11 bases. Germline V gene data show CDR1 as LNHNV and CDR2 as YYDKDF (reference sequence). CDR3 length: 16 amino acids. The V segment lost 5 bases and the J segment 0 bases; nucleotides outside the gene matches: 6. In DNA form, the CDR3 reads TGTGCCACCAGCGGCATAGCGGGAGGGCCCTCCTACGAGCAGTACTTC. It codes for CATSGIAGGPSYEQYF.

This clonotype has only a few counts. The rearrangement joins TRBV5-8 to TRBJ1-2; no reliable D call. The V end was cut by 1 base, the J end by 6 bases, with 13 bases between. Germline V CDR1 and CDR2: SGHTS, YDEGEE. The CDR3 is made up of 14 amino acids. The CDR3 reads CASSLYSPSNGYTF. Written as DNA, the CDR3 is TGTGCCAGCAGCTTGTACAGCCCCTCGAATGGCTACACCTTC.

This clonotype occurred many times. CDR3: CSARDGTSVYEQYF. The CDR3 region has the DNA TGCAGTGCTAGAGATGGGACTAGCGTGTACGAGCAGTACTTC. The chain links TRBV20-1 to TRBJ2-7; 10 positions match TRBD2. V dropped 0 bases and J dropped 4; count of bases not matched to a gene: 3. Germline assignment: CDR1 DFQATT and CDR2 SNEGSKA (reference sequence). The CDR3 consists of 14 residues.

The table lists this clonotype with many counts. The V and J genes are TRBV5-1 and TRBJ2-7, with D unresolved. The CDR3 totals 15 residues. Trimming took 2 bases from V and 2 from J, leaving 14 bases between them. Germline V gene lookup returns CDR1 SGHRS and CDR2 YFSETQ. CDR3 sequence reads: CASSFLGQVTYEQYF. CDR3 DNA: TGCGCCAGCAGCTTCCTAGGGCAGGTCACCTACGAGCAGTACTTC.

As regards this clonotype: A much more abundant neighbour one base away suggests this may be a read error. The rearrangement joins TRBV9 to TRBJ1-5; 7 bases map to TRBD1. J was trimmed by 6 bases and V by 4 bases; bases with no gene match: 10. The CDR3 spans 15 residues. CDR1 is SGDLS, CDR2 YYNGEE, per germline. The CDR3 here is CASSPVGTEGQPQHF. The CDR3 DNA reads as TGTGCCAGCAGCCCGGTCGGGACAGAGGGTCAGCCCCAGCATTTT.

This clonotype was found once. The chain joins TRBV14 to TRBJ2-1, with a tentative D call TRBD1 (6 bases). Germline values: CDR1 SGHDN, CDR2 FVKESK. V lost 1 base and J 4 bases, leaving 14 bases between the germline ends. This CDR3 is built from 16 residues. The CDR3 protein is CASSQAPGTFYNEQFF. DNA of the CDR3: TGTGCCAGCAGCCAAGCTCCCGGGACATTTTACAATGAGCAGTTCTTC.

This clonotype was detected ten times or more. The gene calls are TRBV5-1 and TRBJ2-1, with D possibly matching TRBD2 (5 bases). V was pared by 2 bases and J by 6 bases, with 12 bases between. The CDR3 length is 14 residues. Germline V gene sequence: CDR1 SGHRS, CDR2 YFSETQ. CDR3 amino acids: CASSFGLSGNEQFF. The CDR3 DNA reads as TGCGCCAGCAGCTTTGGACTGTCAGGCAATGAGCAGTTCTTC.

This clonotype has ten or more counts. The CDR3 reads CASSPGVGGSTDTQYF. The CDR3 DNA follows: TGTGCCAGCAGCCCCGGGGTCGGGGGAAGCACAGATACGCAGTATTTT. This rearrangement joins TRBV11-1 to TRBJ2-3, with D maybe TRBD2 (6 bases). The CDR3 runs 16 residues. With 5 bases removed from V and 0 bases from J, the gap between germline ends came to 15 bases. Germline V gene data show CDR1 as SGHAT and CDR2 as FQDESV (reference sequence).

This clonotype showed up many times. The rearrangement joins TRBV27 to TRBJ1-1, with D unresolved. The CDR3 covers 14 residues. V was shortened by 2 bases and J by 2 bases, with 9 bases between the two germline ends. CDR1 and CDR2 (germline): MNHEY, SMNVEV (reference sequence). CDR3 region: CASSLMGSNTEAFF. CDR3 coding DNA: TGTGCCAGCAGTTTAATGGGGAGTAACACTGAAGCTTTCTTT.

This rearrangement joins TRBV28 to TRBJ2-1, with TRBD2 matching 12 bases. The CDR3 length is 11 residues. The germline CDR1 and CDR2 sequences are MDHEN and SYDVKM. V trimming: 5 bases; J trimming: 14 bases; junction bases outside the gene matches: 1. The CDR3 spells CASSTSGRKFF. CDR3 DNA: TGTGCCAGCAGTACTAGCGGGAGGAAGTTCTTC.

At least ten counts were recorded for this clonotype. This sequence joins TRBV18 and TRBJ1-1; D uncertain. The CDR3 runs to 14 residues. Trimming stripped 2 bases from V and 1 base from J, with 8 bases between. The germline gives CDR1 KGHSH, CDR2 LQKENI. CDR3 residues: CASSPSQANTEAFF. CDR3 bases: TGTGCCAGCTCACCATCGCAGGCGAACACTGAAGCTTTCTTT.

This clonotype was found many times. This chain joins TRBV7-2 and TRBJ1-3; no reliable D call. Germline V gene lookup returns CDR1 SGHTA and CDR2 FQGNSA. Trimming left V 3 bases short and J 2 bases short, with 11 bases between. The CDR3 covers 15 residues. The CDR3 DNA is TGTGCCAGCAGCTTGATGACCGGTACTGGAAACACCATATATTTT. Translating it yields CASSLMTGTGNTIYF.

This clonotype was observed at least ten times. This chain joins TRBV5-6 and TRBJ1-1; 11 bases are shared with TRBD1. With V trimmed by 2 bases and J by 1 base, 10 bases remained unmatched. The CDR3 is 18 amino acids. The germline V gene encodes CDR1 SGHDT and CDR2 YYEEEE. CDR3 DNA: TGTGCCAGCAGCTTAGGACAGGGGGCAGGTTTTGGGAACACTGAAGCTTTCTTT. As protein: CASSLGQGAGFGNTEAFF.